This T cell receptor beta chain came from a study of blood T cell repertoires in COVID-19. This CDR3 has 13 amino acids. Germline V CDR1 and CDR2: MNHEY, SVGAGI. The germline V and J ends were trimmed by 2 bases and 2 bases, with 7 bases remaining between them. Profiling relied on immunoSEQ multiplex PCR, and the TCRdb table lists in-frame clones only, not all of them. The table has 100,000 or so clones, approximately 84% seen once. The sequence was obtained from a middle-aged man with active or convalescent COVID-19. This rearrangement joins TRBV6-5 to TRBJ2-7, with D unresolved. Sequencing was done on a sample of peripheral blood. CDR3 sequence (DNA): TGTGCCAGCAGTTACGGCACAACCTACGAGCAGTACTTC. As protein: CASSYGTTYEQYF.